This T cell receptor beta chain was observed in a study of cytomegalovirus exposure and HLA in healthy donors. Study-wide points: The availability of immune exposure information extended only to CMV serostatus. The classifier reportedly diagnosed cytomegalovirus status with high specificity and sensitivity. A few CMV-associated chains were confirmed in vitro to be specific for CMV antigens.

The CDR3 is 15 residues long. Germline loops: CDR1 LNHNV, CDR2 YYDKDF (reference sequence). Trimming shortened V by 4 bases and J by 6 bases, and 19 bases separated the two germline ends. PCR primers comprised 60 Vbeta and 13 Jbeta primers. Clones were sequenced by immunoSEQ multiplex PCR, and TCRdb holds only the in-frame ones, with some missing. The table includes fewer than 130,000 clones, around 62% detected once. As concerns this clone: As yet, its antigen is unknown.

The sample was PBMCs. V usage is TRBV15 and J usage is TRBJ2-7, with D perhaps TRBD1 (7 bases). This TCR came from a man in his thirties or forties in good health and CMV-seropositive. CDR3 sequence reads: CATSIGAGGISEQYF. In nucleotides, the CDR3 is TGTGCCACCAGCATCGGGGCAGGGGGGATCTCCGAGCAGTACTTC.